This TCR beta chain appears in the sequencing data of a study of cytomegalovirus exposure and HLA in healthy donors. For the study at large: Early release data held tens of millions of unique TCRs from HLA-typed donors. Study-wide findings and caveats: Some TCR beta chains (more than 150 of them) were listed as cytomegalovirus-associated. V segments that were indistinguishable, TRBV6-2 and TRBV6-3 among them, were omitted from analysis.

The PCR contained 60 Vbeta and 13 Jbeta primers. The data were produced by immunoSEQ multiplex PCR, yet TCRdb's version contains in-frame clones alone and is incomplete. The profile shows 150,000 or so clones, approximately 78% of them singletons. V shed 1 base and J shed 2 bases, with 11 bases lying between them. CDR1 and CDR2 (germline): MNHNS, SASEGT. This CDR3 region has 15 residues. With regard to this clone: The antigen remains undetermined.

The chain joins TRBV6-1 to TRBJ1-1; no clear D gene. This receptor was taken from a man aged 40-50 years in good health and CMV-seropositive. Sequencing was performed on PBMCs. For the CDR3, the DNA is TGTGCCAGCAGTGAAGGGGTGACACACAACACTGAAGCTTTCTTT. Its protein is CASSEGVTHNTEAFF.